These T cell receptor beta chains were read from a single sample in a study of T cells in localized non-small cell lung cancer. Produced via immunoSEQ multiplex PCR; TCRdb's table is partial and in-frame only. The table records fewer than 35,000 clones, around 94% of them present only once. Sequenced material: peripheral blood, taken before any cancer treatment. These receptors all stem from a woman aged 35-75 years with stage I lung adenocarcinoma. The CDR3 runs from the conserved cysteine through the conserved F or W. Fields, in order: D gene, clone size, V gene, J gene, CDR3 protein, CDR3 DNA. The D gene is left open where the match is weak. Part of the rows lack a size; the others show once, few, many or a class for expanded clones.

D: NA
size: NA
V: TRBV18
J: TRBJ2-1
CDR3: CASSLQRDEQFF
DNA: TGTGCCAGCTCACTACAGAGGGATGAGCAGTTCTTC

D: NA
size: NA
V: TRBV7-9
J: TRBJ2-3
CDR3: CASSSSGRTFDTQYF
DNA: TGTGCCAGCAGCTCGTCGGGGCGCACCTTTGATACGCAGTATTTT

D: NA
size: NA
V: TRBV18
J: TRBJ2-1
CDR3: CASSPLDSYNEQFF
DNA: TGTGCCAGCTCACCACTCGACAGCTACAATGAGCAGTTCTTC

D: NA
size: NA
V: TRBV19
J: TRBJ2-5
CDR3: CASRAQGSQETQYF
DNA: TGTGCCAGTCGTGCCCAGGGGTCCCAAGAGACCCAGTACTTC

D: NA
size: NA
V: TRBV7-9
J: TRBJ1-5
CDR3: CASSGGWMVQPQHF
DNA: TGTGCCAGCAGCGGGGGGTGGATGGTTCAGCCCCAGCATTTT

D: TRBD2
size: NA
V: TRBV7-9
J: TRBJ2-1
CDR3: CASSLDSAGGYEQFF
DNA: TGTGCCAGCAGCTTAGATTCCGCGGGAGGGTATGAGCAGTTCTTC

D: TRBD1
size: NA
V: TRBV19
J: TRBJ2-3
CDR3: CASSSTRDSYAGTQYF
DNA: TGTGCCAGTAGTTCGACCCGGGACAGTTACGCAGGCACGCAGTATTTT

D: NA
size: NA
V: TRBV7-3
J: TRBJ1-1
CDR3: CASSTSPDTEAFF
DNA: TGTGCCAGCAGCACTTCACCGGACACTGAAGCTTTCTTT

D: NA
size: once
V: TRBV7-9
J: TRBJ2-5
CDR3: CASSLVTNRFQETQYF
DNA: TGTGCCAGCAGCTTAGTTACCAACAGATTCCAAGAGACCCAGTACTTC

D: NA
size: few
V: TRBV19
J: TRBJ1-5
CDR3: CASIKGPGAQPQHF
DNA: TGTGCCAGTATCAAGGGTCCGGGGGCCCAGCCCCAGCATTTT

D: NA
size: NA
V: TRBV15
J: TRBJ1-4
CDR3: CATSRGEGRKLFF
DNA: TGTGCCACCAGCAGAGGAGAAGGCCGAAAACTGTTTTTT

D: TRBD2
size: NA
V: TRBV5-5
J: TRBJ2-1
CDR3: CASSLALAGDSNEQFF
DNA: TGTGCCAGCAGCTTGGCCCTAGCGGGGGATTCGAATGAGCAGTTCTTC

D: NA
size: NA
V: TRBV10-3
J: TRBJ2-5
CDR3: CAISVEGTLSQETQYF
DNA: TGTGCCATCAGTGTTGAAGGGACGCTATCCCAAGAGACCCAGTACTTC

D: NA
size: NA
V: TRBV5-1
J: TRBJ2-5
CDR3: CASSLSQWGETQYF
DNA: TGCGCCAGCAGCTTGTCCCAGTGGGGAGAGACCCAGTACTTC

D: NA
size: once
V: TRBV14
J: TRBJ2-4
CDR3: CASSQDRTMKNIQYF
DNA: TGTGCCAGCAGCCAAGATCGGACAATGAAAAACATTCAGTACTTC

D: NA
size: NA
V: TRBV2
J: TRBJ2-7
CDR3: CASRADNPEQYF
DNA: TGTGCCAGCAGGGCTGACAATCCCGAGCAGTACTTC

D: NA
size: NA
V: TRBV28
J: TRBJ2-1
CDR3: CASSELHDEQFF
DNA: TGTGCCAGCTCCGAGCTACACGATGAGCAGTTCTTC

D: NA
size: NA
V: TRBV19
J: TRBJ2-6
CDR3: CASGELASGANVLTF
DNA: TGTGCCAGTGGGGAGCTGGCCTCTGGGGCCAACGTCCTGACTTTC

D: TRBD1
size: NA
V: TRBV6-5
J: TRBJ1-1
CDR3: CASSYHNPRQGHEAFF
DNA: TGTGCCAGCAGTTACCACAACCCCAGACAGGGCCATGAAGCTTTCTTT

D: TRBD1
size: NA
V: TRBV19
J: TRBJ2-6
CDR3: CASIRQGSSGANVLTF
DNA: TGTGCCAGTATAAGACAGGGAAGCTCTGGGGCCAACGTCCTGACTTTC

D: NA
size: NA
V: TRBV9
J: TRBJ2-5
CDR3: CASSSQPGPTETQYF
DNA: TGTGCCAGCAGCTCTCAGCCGGGGCCTACGGAGACCCAGTACTTC

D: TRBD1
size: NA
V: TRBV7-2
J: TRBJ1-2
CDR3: CASSLGQGDYYGYTF
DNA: TGTGCCAGCAGCCTAGGACAGGGGGATTACTATGGCTACACCTTC

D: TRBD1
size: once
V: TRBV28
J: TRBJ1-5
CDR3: CASSFVKTGRQPQHF
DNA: TGTGCCAGCAGTTTCGTGAAGACAGGGCGACAGCCCCAGCATTTT

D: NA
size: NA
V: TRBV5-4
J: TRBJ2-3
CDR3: CASRDGSTDTQYF
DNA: TGTGCCAGCCGGGACGGAAGCACAGATACGCAGTATTTT

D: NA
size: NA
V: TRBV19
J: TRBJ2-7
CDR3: CASSIEGYSSYEQYF
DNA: TGTGCCAGTAGTATCGAGGGATACAGCTCCTACGAGCAGTACTTC

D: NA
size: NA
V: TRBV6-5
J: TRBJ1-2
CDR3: CASSYGGYRSGYTF
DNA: TGTGCCAGCAGTTACGGGGGTTATCGATCTGGCTACACCTTC

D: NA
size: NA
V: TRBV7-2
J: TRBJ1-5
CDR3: CASTPSNRVQPQHF
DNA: TGTGCCAGCACCCCCTCCAACAGGGTACAGCCCCAGCATTTT

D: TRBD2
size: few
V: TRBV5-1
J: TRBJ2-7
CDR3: CASSLAAGGTYEQYF
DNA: TGCGCCAGCAGCTTGGCGGCGGGAGGAACCTACGAGCAGTACTTC

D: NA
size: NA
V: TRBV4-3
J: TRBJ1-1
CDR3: CASSRQGTLNTEAFF
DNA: TGCGCCAGCAGCCGCCAGGGGACTCTGAACACTGAAGCTTTCTTT

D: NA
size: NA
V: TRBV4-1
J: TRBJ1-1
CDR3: CASSQDVGEMAFF
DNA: TGCGCCAGCAGCCAAGATGTAGGGGAGATGGCTTTCTTT

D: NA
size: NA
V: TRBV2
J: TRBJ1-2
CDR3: CASTPTRERYGYTF
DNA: TGTGCCAGCACCCCGACCAGGGAACGCTATGGCTACACCTTC

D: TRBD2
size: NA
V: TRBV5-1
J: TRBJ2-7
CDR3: CASSATSGRSYEQYF
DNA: TGCGCCAGCAGCGCGACTAGCGGGCGATCCTACGAGCAGTACTTC

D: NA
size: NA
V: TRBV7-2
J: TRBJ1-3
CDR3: CASSLKKFVGNTIYF
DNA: TGTGCCAGCAGCTTAAAGAAGTTCGTAGGAAACACCATATATTTT

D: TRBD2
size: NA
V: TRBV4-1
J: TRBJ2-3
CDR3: CASSHVIAGGLDTQYF
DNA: TGCGCCAGCAGCCACGTTATAGCGGGAGGTTTAGATACGCAGTATTTT

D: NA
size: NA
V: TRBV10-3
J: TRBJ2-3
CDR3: CAISGGGSGDTQYF
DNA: TGTGCCATCAGTGGAGGGGGGTCCGGAGATACGCAGTATTTT

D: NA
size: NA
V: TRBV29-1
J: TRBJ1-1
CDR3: CSVGGVGTEAFF
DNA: TGCAGCGTCGGGGGCGTGGGCACTGAAGCTTTCTTT

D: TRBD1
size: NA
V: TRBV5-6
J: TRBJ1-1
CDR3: CASSLNRGRTTEAFF
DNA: TGTGCCAGCAGCTTGAACAGGGGGAGGACCACTGAAGCTTTCTTT

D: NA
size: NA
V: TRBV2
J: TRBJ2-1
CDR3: CASSEGPGLSYNEQFF
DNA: TGTGCCAGCAGTGAAGGGCCGGGCCTCTCCTACAATGAGCAGTTCTTC

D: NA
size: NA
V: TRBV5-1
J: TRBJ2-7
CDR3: CASSPEALQKQYF
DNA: TGCGCCAGCAGCCCGGAAGCTCTTCAGAAGCAGTACTTC

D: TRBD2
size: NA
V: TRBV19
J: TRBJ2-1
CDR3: CASSRLANEQFF
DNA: TGTGCCAGTAGTCGACTAGCGAATGAGCAGTTCTTC

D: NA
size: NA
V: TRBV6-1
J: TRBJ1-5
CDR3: CASRDGNNQPQHF
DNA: TGTGCCAGCCGTGACGGGAACAATCAGCCCCAGCATTTT

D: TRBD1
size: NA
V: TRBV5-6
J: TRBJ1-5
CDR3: CASSFRDRDQPQHF
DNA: TGTGCCAGCAGCTTTCGGGACAGGGACCAGCCCCAGCATTTT

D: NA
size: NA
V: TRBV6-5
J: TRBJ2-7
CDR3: CASSTDGYEQYF
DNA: TGTGCCAGCAGTACAGACGGCTACGAGCAGTACTTC

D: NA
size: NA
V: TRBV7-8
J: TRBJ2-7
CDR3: CASSLGLGGDEQYF
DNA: TGTGCCAGCAGCTTAGGTTTAGGGGGGGACGAGCAGTACTTC

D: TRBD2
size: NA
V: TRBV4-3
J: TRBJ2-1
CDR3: CASSQDPPGGGRNEQFF
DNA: TGCGCCAGCAGCCAAGACCCCCCAGGCGGGGGGAGGAATGAGCAGTTCTTC

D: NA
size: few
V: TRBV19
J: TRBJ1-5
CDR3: CASSPPREPQHF
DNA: TGTGCCAGTAGTCCCCCGCGGGAGCCCCAGCATTTT

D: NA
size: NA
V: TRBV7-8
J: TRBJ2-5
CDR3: CASSPSGETQYF
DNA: TGTGCCAGCAGCCCAAGTGGGGAGACCCAGTACTTC

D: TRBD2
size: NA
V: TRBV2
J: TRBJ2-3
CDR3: CASSEVAGDWGTDTQYF
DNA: TGTGCCAGCAGTGAAGTAGCGGGGGATTGGGGCACAGATACGCAGTATTTT

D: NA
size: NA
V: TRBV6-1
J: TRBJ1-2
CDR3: CASKGAGGYGYTF
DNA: TGTGCCAGCAAAGGGGCTGGCGGCTATGGCTACACCTTC

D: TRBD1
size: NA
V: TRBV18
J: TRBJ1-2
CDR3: CASSPQGAPDYGYTF
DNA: TGTGCCAGCTCACCACAGGGGGCGCCGGACTATGGCTACACCTTC

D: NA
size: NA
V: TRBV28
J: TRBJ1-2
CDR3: CASSLSSYGYTF
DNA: TGTGCCAGCAGTTTAAGCTCCTATGGCTACACCTTC

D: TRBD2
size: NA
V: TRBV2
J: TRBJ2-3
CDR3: CASSASGGPTDTQYF
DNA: TGTGCCAGCAGCGCTAGCGGGGGTCCCACAGATACGCAGTATTTT

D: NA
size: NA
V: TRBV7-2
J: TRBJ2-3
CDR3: CASSLDRSSTDTQYF
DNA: TGTGCCAGCAGCTTAGACAGATCTAGCACAGATACGCAGTATTTT

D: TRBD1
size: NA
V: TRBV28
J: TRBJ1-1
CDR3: CASNEKHGTGNTEAFF
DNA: TGTGCCAGCAATGAAAAACACGGGACAGGAAACACTGAAGCTTTCTTT